The TCR beta chain described here comes from a study of blood T cell repertoires in COVID-19. Study-wide background: The United States, Italy and Spain were the sources of the acute and convalescent COVID-19 samples.

Sequenced by immunoSEQ multiplex PCR; TCRdb stores in-frame clones only, minus some. The data show 100,000 to 120,000 clones, around 68% seen once. The V segment lost 5 bases and the J segment 12 bases; nucleotides outside the gene matches: 14. This CDR3 comprises 14 residues. CDR1 is GTSNPN, CDR2 SVGIG, per germline (reference sequence). The TCR sequence derives from a woman aged 60-70 years with acute or convalescent COVID-19. V usage is TRBV30 and J usage is TRBJ2-7, with 12 bases fitting TRBD1. Specimen: peripheral blood. The CDR3 sequence: CAWRRDRGLGSPYF. The CDR3 DNA sequence: TGTGCCTGGCGTAGGGACAGGGGGCTGGGATCCCCGTACTTC.